This entry concerns a single T cell receptor beta chain. These data belong to a study of blood T cell repertoires in COVID-19. About the study: From the United States, Italy and Spain came samples of acute and convalescent COVID-19. Sample material is recorded as cDNA or gDNA derived from T cells, B-cell-depleted T cells, or PBMCs.

Per the study methods: Using reference gene primer amplification, nucleated cell counts were estimated. Sequencing used immunoSEQ multiplex PCR; TCRdb keeps in-frame clones, though not all of them. The D gene and trimming were derived from the DNA, and the V and J assignments and clone size from that table. The table has more than 80,000 clones, around nine tenths seen once. From germline, CDR1 is SGHVS and CDR2 FQNEAQ. The CDR3 is 15 residues long. V shed 3 bases and J shed 4 bases, with 16 bases lying between them. Seattle's enrolled individuals joined amid active infection and were then monitored longitudinally.

The source of this sequence is a woman aged 55-70 years with COVID-19, enrolled during active disease. The genes are TRBV7-8 and TRBJ2-7; D is perhaps TRBD2 (6 bases). The sample consisted of peripheral blood. In DNA, the CDR3 is TGTGCCAGCAGCTTGATTGGTGGCGGGGTATACGAGCAGTACTTC. Its protein product is CASSLIGGGVYEQYF.